Reported below is one TCR beta chain. Its cognate antigen is unknown. Measured with immunoSEQ multiplex PCR; TCRdb has only the in-frame clones, and not every one. The sample contains 45,000 or so clones, more than 70% of which appear only once. The data were taken from a study of radiotherapy plus CTLA-4 blockade in lung cancer. Overall study: Among enrolled patients, over 15% responded and 31% achieved disease control.

This CDR3 is 14 amino acids long. V lost 4 bases and J 6 bases, leaving 13 bases between the germline ends. Looked up from germline, CDR1 is SGHVS and CDR2 is FNYEAQ. Study observations and caveats: Expansion of tumor-derived TCR clones was observed in blood after radiotherapy plus ipilimumab.

Focal radiation was given together with CTLA-4 blockade (ipilimumab) to patients with chemo-refractory metastatic non-small-cell lung cancer. The starting material was peripheral blood, obtained from a patient treated with radiotherapy plus ipilimumab. This TCR was recovered from a human donor with non-small cell lung cancer who had stable disease on radiotherapy plus ipilimumab. The V call is TRBV7-6, the J call TRBJ2-1; D possibly matches TRBD1 or TRBD2 (5 bases each). The CDR3 here is CASSSPGRGNEQFF. The CDR3 DNA reads TGTGCCAGCAGCTCCCCGGGGCGAGGCAATGAGCAGTTCTTC.